This TCR beta chain was sequenced during a study of T-cell reconstitution after alpha-beta-depleted transplantation in children. Study observations and caveats: At the one-year point after transplant, T-cell counts and TCRbeta diversity were found to come mostly from T cells that had been newly produced. Several hundred expanded graft clones reportedly were the source of alpha-beta T cells about two months after transplant.

This clonotype was picked up many times. What it binds is unknown. This CDR3 region has 13 residues. The germline gives CDR1 SGHRS, CDR2 YFSETQ. V dropped 4 bases and J dropped 5; count of bases not matched to a gene: 4. Unique molecular identifiers featured in how the TCRbeta library was prepared. One entry per CDR3 protein, called by TCRdb with MiXCR from the PCR reads. This table holds about 400,000 distinct CDR3 sequences, around 16% found once. The TCR originated in a boy under two years old who had a stem cell transplant for Wiskott-Aldrich syndrome, so the T cells may come from the graft donor. V and J are TRBV5-1 and TRBJ1-1, with 8 bases that match TRBD1. The specimen was PBMCs, mostly from graft donor cells, collected 360 days after TCRalphabeta/CD19-depleted stem cell transplant. CDR3 in amino acids: CASSRNRGTEAFF. CDR3 bases: TGCGCCAGCAGCCGAAACAGGGGGACTGAAGCTTTCTTT.